The next 7 T cell receptor beta chains were all read from a single sample in a study of control samples from healthy donors and cancer patients. Method: immunoSEQ multiplex PCR; TCRdb's copy keeps in-frame clones and lacks some. The top ten hold roughly 8.4% of the sample, which has about 150,000 clones, about 94% seen once. The sequenced sample was blood. Every receptor here comes from a woman aged 40 to 49 in good health.

V usage is TRBV25-1 and J usage is TRBJ2-7; 13 positions match TRBD2. The V and J ends lost 2 bases and 7 bases, in that order; junction bases with no gene match: 2. Germline V CDR1 and CDR2: MGHDK, SYGVNS. CDR3 length: 14 amino acids. CDR3 DNA: TGTGCCAGCAGTGAAGGACTAGCGGGAGTAGAGCAGTACTTC. It yields the protein CASSEGLAGVEQYF.

As DNA, the CDR3 is TGCGCCAGCAGCCAAGATGGAGGGACCGGAAACACCATATATTTT. Residues: CASSQDGGTGNTIYF. This chain links TRBV4-1 with TRBJ1-3, with D possibly TRBD1 on 5 matching bases. Per the germline V gene, CDR1 is MGHRA and CDR2 is YSYEKL. Trimming cost V 0 bases and J 4 bases, with 10 bases left between them. The CDR3 runs 15 residues.

The V and J genes are TRBV4-3 and TRBJ1-6; D is uncertain. The CDR3 is made up of 16 amino acids. V dropped 4 bases and J dropped 0 bases, with 10 bases sitting between them. In germline, CDR1 is LGHNA, CDR2 YSLEER. CDR3 nucleotide sequence: TGCGCCAGCAGCCCCAGTGTAAACTCCTATAATTCACCCCTCCACTTT. It encodes CASSPSVNSYNSPLHF.

This chain joins TRBV4-1 and TRBJ1-1; a weak D match, TRBD1 (6 bases). CDR3 length: 18 residues. Per the germline V gene, CDR1 is MGHRA and CDR2 is YSYEKL. V lost 4 bases to trimming and J lost 0 bases, with 21 bases between them. CDR3 protein: CASSRRRFPGQMNTEAFF. The CDR3 bases are TGCGCCAGCAGCCGCAGAAGGTTTCCAGGACAGATGAACACTGAAGCTTTCTTT.

CDR3 bases: TGTGCCTGGAGACGACAGGGAGGCACTGAAGCTTTCTTT. It yields the protein CAWRRQGGTEAFF. J is TRBJ1-1 and V is TRBV30, with 7 bases matching TRBD1. The V gene end was trimmed by 3 bases and the J gene end by 4 bases; junction bases not matched to a gene: 5. In germline, CDR1 is GTSNPN, CDR2 SVGIG (reference sequence). This CDR3 has 13 amino acids.

The gene calls are TRBV7-7 and TRBJ2-1, with 13 nucleotides matching TRBD2. The CDR3 extends over 18 amino acids. Germline V gene sequence: CDR1 SSHAT, CDR2 FNYEAQ (reference sequence). The J segment lost 0 bases and the V segment lost 5 bases, leaving 7 bases of the junction unmatched. CDR3 nucleotide sequence: TGTGCCAGCAGCGAACTAGCGGGGGGGCCTGGCTCCTACAATGAGCAGTTCTTC. As protein: CASSELAGGPGSYNEQFF.

This chain connects TRBV18 to TRBJ2-2; 10 bases align to TRBD2. J gave up 6 bases and V 2 bases, and 3 bases lay outside the gene matches. The germline CDR1 and CDR2 sequences are KGHSH and LQKENI. This CDR3 has 15 residues. CDR3 in amino acids: CASSPTSGGAGELFF. In nucleotides, the CDR3 is TGTGCCAGCTCACCAACGAGCGGGGGGGCCGGGGAGCTGTTTTTT.